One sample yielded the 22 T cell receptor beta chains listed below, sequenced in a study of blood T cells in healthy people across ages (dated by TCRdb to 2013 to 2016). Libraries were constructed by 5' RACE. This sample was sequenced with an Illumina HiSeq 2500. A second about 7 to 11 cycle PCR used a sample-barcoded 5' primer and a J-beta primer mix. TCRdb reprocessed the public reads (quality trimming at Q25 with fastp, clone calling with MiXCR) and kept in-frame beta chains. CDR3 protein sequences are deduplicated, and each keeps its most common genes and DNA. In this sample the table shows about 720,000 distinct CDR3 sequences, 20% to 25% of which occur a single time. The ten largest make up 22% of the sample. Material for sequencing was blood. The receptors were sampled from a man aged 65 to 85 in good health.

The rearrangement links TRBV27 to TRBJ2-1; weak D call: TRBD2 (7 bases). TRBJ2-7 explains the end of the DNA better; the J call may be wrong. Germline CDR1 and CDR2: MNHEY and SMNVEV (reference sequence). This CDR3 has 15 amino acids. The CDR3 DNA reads TGTGCCAGCAGTTTTGGTCGGGGGGCCTCCTACGAGCAGTACTTC. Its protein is CASSFGRGASYEQYF.

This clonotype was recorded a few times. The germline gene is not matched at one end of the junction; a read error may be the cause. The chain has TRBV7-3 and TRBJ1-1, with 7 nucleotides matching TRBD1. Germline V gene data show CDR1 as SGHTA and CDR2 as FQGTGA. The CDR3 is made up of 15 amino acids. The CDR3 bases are TGTACCAGCAGCCTAGGGACAGCTCCGAACACTGAAGCTTTCTTT. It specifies CTSSLGTAPNTEAFF.

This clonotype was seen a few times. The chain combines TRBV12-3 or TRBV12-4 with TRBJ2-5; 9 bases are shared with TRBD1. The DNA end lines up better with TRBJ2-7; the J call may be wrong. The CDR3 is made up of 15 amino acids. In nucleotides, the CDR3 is TGTGCCAGCAGGCCTGGACAGGGGTTAGCCTACGAGCAGTACTTC. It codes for CASRPGQGLAYEQYF.

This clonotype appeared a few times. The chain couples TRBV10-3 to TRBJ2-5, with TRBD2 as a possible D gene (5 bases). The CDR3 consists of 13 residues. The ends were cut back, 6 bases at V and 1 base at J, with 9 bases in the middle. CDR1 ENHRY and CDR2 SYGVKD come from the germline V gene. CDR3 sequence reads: CAISIAFQETQYF. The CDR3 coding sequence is TGTGCCATCAGCATAGCGTTCCAAGAGACCCAGTACTTC.

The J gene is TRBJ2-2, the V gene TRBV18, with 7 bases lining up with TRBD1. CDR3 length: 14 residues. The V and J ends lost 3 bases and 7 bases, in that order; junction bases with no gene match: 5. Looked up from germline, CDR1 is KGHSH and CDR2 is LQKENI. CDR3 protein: CASSPPGTVGELFF. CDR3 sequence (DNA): TGTGCCAGCTCACCGCCCGGGACAGTCGGGGAGCTGTTTTTT.

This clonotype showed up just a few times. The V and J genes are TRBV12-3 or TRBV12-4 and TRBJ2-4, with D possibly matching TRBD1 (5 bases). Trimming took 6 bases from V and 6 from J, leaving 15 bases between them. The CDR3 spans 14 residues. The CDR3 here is CASRGQGGRNIQYF. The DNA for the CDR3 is TGTGCCAGCAGAGGGCAGGGCGGCAGAAACATTCAGTACTTC.

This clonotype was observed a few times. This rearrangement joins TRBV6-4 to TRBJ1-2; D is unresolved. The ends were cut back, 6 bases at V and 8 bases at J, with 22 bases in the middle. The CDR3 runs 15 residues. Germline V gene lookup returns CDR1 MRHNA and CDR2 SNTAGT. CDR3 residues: CASSQQATTGGGYTF. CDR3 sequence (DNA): TGTGCCAGCAGCCAACAAGCAACGACGGGAGGAGGCTACACCTTC.

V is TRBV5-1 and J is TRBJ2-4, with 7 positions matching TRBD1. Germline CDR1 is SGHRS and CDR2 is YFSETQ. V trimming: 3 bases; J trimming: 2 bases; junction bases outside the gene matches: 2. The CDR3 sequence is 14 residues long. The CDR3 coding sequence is TGCGCCAGCAGCTCGGGACAGCCCAAAAACATTCAGTACTTC. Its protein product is CASSSGQPKNIQYF.

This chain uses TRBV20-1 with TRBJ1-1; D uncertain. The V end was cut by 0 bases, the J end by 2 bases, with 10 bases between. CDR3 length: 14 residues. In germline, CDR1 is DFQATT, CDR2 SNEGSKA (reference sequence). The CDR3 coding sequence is TGCAGTGCTAGAGATGTTCTGGTTAACACTGAAGCTTTCTTT. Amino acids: CSARDVLVNTEAFF.

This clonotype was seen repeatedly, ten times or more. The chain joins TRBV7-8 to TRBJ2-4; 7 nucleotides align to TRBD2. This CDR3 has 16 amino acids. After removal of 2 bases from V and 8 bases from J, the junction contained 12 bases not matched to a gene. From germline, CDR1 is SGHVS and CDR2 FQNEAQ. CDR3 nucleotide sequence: TGTGCCAGCAGCTTAACGTTCTCGACCCGGGGGGACATTCAGTACTTC. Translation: CASSLTFSTRGDIQYF.

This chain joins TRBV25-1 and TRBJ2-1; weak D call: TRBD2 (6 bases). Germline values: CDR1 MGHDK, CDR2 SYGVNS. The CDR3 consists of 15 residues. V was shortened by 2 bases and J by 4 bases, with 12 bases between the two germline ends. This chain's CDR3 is CASSEMGGIYNEQFF. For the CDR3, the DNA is TGTGCCAGCAGTGAAATGGGGGGTATTTACAATGAGCAGTTCTTC.

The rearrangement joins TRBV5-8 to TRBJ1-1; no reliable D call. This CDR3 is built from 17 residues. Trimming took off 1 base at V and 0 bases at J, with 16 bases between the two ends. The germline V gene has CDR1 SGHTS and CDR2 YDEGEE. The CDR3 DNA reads TGTGCCAGCAGCTTGTGGGTTGGGGTTAGGGTGAACACTGAAGCTTTCTTT. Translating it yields CASSLWVGVRVNTEAFF.

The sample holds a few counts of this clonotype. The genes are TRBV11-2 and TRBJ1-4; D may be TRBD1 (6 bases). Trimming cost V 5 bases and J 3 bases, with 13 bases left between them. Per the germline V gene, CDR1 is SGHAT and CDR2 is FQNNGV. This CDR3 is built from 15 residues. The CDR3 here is CASSPVGGPNEKLFF. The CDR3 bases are TGTGCCAGCAGCCCAGTTGGGGGGCCTAATGAAAAACTGTTTTTT.

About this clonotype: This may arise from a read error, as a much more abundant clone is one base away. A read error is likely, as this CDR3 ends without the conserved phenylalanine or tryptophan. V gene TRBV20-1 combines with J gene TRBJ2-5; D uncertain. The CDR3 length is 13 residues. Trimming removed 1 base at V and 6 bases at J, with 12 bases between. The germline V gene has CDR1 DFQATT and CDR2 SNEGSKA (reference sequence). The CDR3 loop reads CSARGLAIQTQYS. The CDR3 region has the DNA TGCAGTGCTAGAGGATTAGCCATTCAGACCCAGTACTCC.

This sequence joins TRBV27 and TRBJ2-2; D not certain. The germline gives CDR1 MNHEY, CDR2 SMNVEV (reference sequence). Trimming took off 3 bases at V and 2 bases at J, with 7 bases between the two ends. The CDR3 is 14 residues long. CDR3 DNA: TGTGCCAGCAGTTTTAACACCAACACCGGGGAGCTGTTTTTT. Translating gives CASSFNTNTGELFF.

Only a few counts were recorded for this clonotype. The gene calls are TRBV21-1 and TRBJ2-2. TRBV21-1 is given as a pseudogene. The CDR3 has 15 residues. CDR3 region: CASSKGLANTGELFF. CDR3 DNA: TGTGCCAGCAGCAAAGGGCTAGCGAACACCGGGGAGCTGTTTTTT.

CDR3 sequence reads: CASSQFGDSQYF. The CDR3 DNA sequence: TGCGCCAGCAGCCAATTTGGGGATTCGCAGTATTTT. The chain combines TRBV4-1 with TRBJ2-3; no reliable D call. V lost 2 bases, J lost 10 bases, and 10 bases lay in between. This CDR3 is built from 12 residues. Germline V gene lookup returns CDR1 MGHRA and CDR2 YSYEKL.

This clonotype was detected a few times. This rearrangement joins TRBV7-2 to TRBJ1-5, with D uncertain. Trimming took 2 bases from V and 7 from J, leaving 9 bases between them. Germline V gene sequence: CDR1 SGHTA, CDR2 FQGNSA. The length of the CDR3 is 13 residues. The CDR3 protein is CASSLSIFQPQHF. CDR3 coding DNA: TGTGCCAGCAGCTTAAGTATATTCCAGCCCCAGCATTTT.

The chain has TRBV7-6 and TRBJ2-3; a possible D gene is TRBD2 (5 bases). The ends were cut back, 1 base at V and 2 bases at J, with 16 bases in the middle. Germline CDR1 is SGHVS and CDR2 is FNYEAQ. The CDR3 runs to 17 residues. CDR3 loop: CASSLVSYPGNTDTQYF. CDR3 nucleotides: TGTGCCAGCAGCTTAGTATCTTATCCGGGGAACACAGATACGCAGTATTTT.

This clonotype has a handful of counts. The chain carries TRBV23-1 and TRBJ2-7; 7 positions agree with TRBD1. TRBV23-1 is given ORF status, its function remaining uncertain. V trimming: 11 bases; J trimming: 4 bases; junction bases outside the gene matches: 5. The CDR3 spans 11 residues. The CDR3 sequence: CAHRGLYEQYV. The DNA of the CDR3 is TGCGCCCACAGGGGCTTATACGAGCAGTACGTC.

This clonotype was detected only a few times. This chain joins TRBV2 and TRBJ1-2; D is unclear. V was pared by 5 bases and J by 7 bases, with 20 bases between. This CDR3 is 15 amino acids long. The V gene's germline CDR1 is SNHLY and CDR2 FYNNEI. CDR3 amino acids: CASSPEDPATAGYTF. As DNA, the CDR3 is TGTGCCAGCAGTCCCGAGGACCCCGCTACCGCTGGCTACACCTTC.

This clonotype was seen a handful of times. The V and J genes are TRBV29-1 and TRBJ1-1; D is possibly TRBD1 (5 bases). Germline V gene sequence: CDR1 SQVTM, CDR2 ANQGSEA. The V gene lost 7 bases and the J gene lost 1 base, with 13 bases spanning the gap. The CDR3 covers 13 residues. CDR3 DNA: TGCAGCGGGGGTGGGGCAGGGAACACTGAAGCTTTCTTT. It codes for CSGGGAGNTEAFF. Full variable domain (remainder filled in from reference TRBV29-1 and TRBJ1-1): SAVISQKPSRDICQRGTSLTIQCQVDSQVTMMFWYRQQPGQSLTLIATANQGSEATYESGFVIDKFPISRPNLTFSTLTVSNMSPEDSSIYLCSGGGAGNTEAFFGQGTRLTVV.